These 28 T cell receptor beta chains share one sample of origin, sequenced in a study of T cell responses to AZD1222 COVID-19 vaccine. Data came from immunoSEQ multiplex PCR; TCRdb stores just in-frame clones and leaves some out. The table lists about 150,000 clones, about 92% of them singletons. This material consisted of peripheral blood, taken 28 days after the second AZD1222 dose. Every receptor here comes from an adult who received the AZD1222 COVID-19 vaccine.

The V gene is TRBV5-4, the J gene TRBJ2-7; D may match TRBD1 or TRBD2 (7 bases each). From germline, CDR1 is SGHNT and CDR2 YYREEE (reference sequence). Trimming removed 0 bases at V and 6 bases at J, with 19 bases between. The CDR3 extends over 16 amino acids. CDR3 sequence: CASSLEGSGGDSEQYF. DNA of the CDR3: TGTGCCAGCAGCTTGGAGGGTTCAGGGGGGGACAGCGAGCAGTACTTC.

Here the CDR3 reads CASSPSTGGYYSYEQYF. The CDR3 region has the DNA TGTGCCAGCAGTCCATCGACAGGGGGCTATTACTCCTACGAGCAGTACTTC. The chain carries TRBV28 and TRBJ2-7, with TRBD1 matching over 10 bases. This CDR3 spans 17 amino acids. V gave up 5 bases and J gave up 0 bases; unmatched junction bases: 10. CDR1 and CDR2 (germline): MDHEN, SYDVKM.

The rearrangement uses TRBV9 and TRBJ1-2, with D unresolved. CDR1 and CDR2 from the germline V gene are SGDLS and YYNGEE. Between the trimmed V and J ends, which lost 0 bases and 0 bases, there was a span of 12 bases. This CDR3 comprises 16 residues. As DNA, the CDR3 is TGTGCCAGCAGCGTAGTGGGCACGGCCCCTAACTATGGCTACACCTTC. Its translation is CASSVVGTAPNYGYTF.

The rearrangement uses TRBV14 and TRBJ1-2, with unresolved D. Trimming stripped 0 bases from V and 1 base from J, with 6 bases between. The CDR3 consists of 14 residues. From germline, CDR1 is SGHDN and CDR2 FVKESK. As DNA, the CDR3 is TGTGCCAGCAGCCAAGAACCGCGTAACTATGGCTACACCTTC. Its protein is CASSQEPRNYGYTF.

V gene TRBV24-1 combines with J gene TRBJ1-2, with 8 bases matching TRBD1. The V gene end was trimmed by 3 bases and the J gene end by 3 bases; junction bases not matched to a gene: 5. CDR3 length: 15 residues. Germline V gives CDR1 KGHDR, CDR2 SFDVKD. CDR3 sequence: CATSDSPGQDYGYTF. For the CDR3, the DNA is TGTGCCACCAGTGATAGTCCGGGACAGGACTATGGCTACACCTTC.

The chain couples TRBV2 to TRBJ1-1; D not certain. This CDR3 region has 13 residues. Trimming left V 4 bases short and J 0 bases short, with 6 bases between. Germline V lookup: CDR1 SNHLY, CDR2 FYNNEI. The CDR3 region is CASSVMVNTEAFF. The CDR3 DNA is TGTGCCAGCAGTGTTATGGTGAACACTGAAGCTTTCTTT.

This chain links TRBV5-5 with TRBJ2-3, with a weak D call TRBD1 (6 bases). CDR3 size: 16 residues. Germline assignment: CDR1 SGHKS and CDR2 YYEKEE (reference sequence). V was clipped by 3 bases and J by 1 base, with 15 bases between them. The CDR3 DNA reads as TGTGCCAGCAGCTCGGCCGGGACACGGCGCACAGATACGCAGTATTTT. It specifies CASSSAGTRRTDTQYF. The whole variable domain, remainder taken from reference TRBV5-5 and TRBJ2-3, is DAGVTQSPTHLIKTRGQQVTLRCSPISGHKSVSWYQQVLGQGPQFIFQYYEKEERGRGNFPDRFSARQFPNYSSELNVNALLLGDSALYLCASSSAGTRRTDTQYFGPGTRLTVL.

The rearrangement joins TRBV24-1 to TRBJ2-1; either TRBD1 or TRBD2 may supply D (5 bases each). V shed 2 bases and J shed 9 bases, with 13 bases lying between them. The CDR3 contains 14 residues. CDR1 is KGHDR and CDR2 is SFDVKD in the germline V gene. CDR3 protein: CATSDSAGRGEQFF. CDR3 coding DNA: TGTGCCACCAGTGATTCGGCAGGGAGAGGTGAGCAGTTCTTC.

J is TRBJ2-1 and V is TRBV29-1, with D maybe TRBD1 (6 bases). The CDR3 extends over 10 amino acids. CDR1 is SQVTM, CDR2 ANQGSEA, per germline. Deletions cut 7 bases from V and 10 bases from J, with 11 bases between. CDR3 residues: CSAAGVEQFF. As DNA, the CDR3 is TGCAGCGCTGCAGGGGTGGAGCAGTTCTTC.

This clone was detected only once. The V call is TRBV18, the J call TRBJ2-7; TRBD2 might be the D (6 bases). CDR3 length: 13 amino acids. Germline V gene sequence: CDR1 KGHSH, CDR2 LQKENI. Trimming stripped 3 bases from V and 4 bases from J, with 10 bases between. CDR3 in DNA: TGTGCCAGCTCACCCGGGGGAAGTTACGAGCAGTACTTC. The encoded protein is CASSPGGSYEQYF.

This sequence joins TRBV7-3 and TRBJ2-1; 7 bases align to TRBD2. V lost 5 bases and J lost 0; bases outside the gene matches: 10. The germline CDR1 and CDR2 sequences are SGHTA and FQGTGA. The CDR3 consists of 17 residues. DNA for the CDR3: TGTGCCAGCAGCCGCCTATCCGGGGGGAGCTCCTACAATGAGCAGTTCTTC. Encoded protein: CASSRLSGGSSYNEQFF.

The chain employs TRBV28 and TRBJ1-2, with D uncertain. The CDR3 contains 14 residues. CDR1 and CDR2 (germline): MDHEN, SYDVKM. V gave up 4 bases and J gave up 1 base, with 10 bases separating them. DNA of the CDR3: TGTGCCAGCAGTTACATGACGGTTAACTATGGCTACACCTTC. It encodes CASSYMTVNYGYTF.

This clone was seen only a few times. This chain links TRBV24-1 with TRBJ2-2; 9 positions agree with TRBD1. V dropped 9 bases and J dropped 3; count of bases not matched to a gene: 4. Germline V gene lookup returns CDR1 KGHDR and CDR2 SFDVKD. This CDR3 is built from 14 residues. The chain's CDR3 is CATEGQGYTGELFF. Written as DNA, the CDR3 is TGTGCCACCGAGGGACAGGGCTACACCGGGGAGCTGTTTTTT.

V and J are TRBV28 and TRBJ1-5; D perhaps matches TRBD1 (6 bases). Germline loops: CDR1 MDHEN, CDR2 SYDVKM. V lost 3 bases, J lost 6 bases, and 15 bases lay in between. This CDR3 is built from 15 residues. CDR3 coding DNA: TGTGCCAGCAGTTTTCCCCGCGGAGGGGGTCAGCCCCAGCATTTT. It yields the protein CASSFPRGGGQPQHF.

The rearrangement uses TRBV4-1 and TRBJ1-2; D gene uncertain. The V and J ends lost 0 bases and 4 bases respectively, with 15 bases between them. The CDR3 consists of 16 residues. From germline, CDR1 is MGHRA and CDR2 YSYEKL. The CDR3 sequence: CASSQDAGGQIYGYTF. Written as DNA, the CDR3 is TGCGCCAGCAGCCAAGACGCCGGAGGGCAGATCTATGGCTACACCTTC.

This chain joins TRBV11-1 and TRBJ2-7; D remains ambiguous. Germline CDR1 reads SGHAT; CDR2 reads FQDESV (reference sequence). CDR3 length equals 13 residues. Trimming stripped 1 base from V and 3 bases from J, with 7 bases between. The CDR3 is CASSLVQDYEQYF. In DNA form, the CDR3 reads TGTGCCAGCAGCTTAGTCCAGGACTACGAGCAGTACTTC.

This chain links TRBV2 with TRBJ2-1, with D maybe TRBD2 (5 bases). Germline V gene lookup returns CDR1 SNHLY and CDR2 FYNNEI. The ends were cut back, 7 bases at V and 0 bases at J, with 10 bases in the middle. This CDR3 spans 14 amino acids. CDR3 coding DNA: TGTGCCAGCACCCCTGACTACTCCTACAATGAGCAGTTCTTC. Translated, it gives CASTPDYSYNEQFF.

The CDR3 spells CARSGQRLEQFF. As DNA, the CDR3 is TGTGCCAGAAGCGGACAGCGCCTGGAGCAGTTCTTC. V usage is TRBV5-3 and J usage is TRBJ2-1; TRBD1 might be the D (6 bases). TRBV5-3 is known as an ORF, though its function is uncertain. CDR3 length equals 12 residues. Trimming shortened V by 4 bases and J by 10 bases, and 12 bases separated the two germline ends.

The gene calls are TRBV3-1 (or the pseudogene TRBV3-2) and TRBJ2-4, with D possibly called TRBD1 or TRBD2 (7 bases each). Trimming left V 0 bases short and J 5 bases short, with 29 bases between. Germline V gene sequence: CDR1 LGHDT, CDR2 YNNKEL (reference sequence). The CDR3 extends over 21 amino acids. CDR3 in DNA: TGTGCCAGCAGCCAAGAATGGGACAGCGGGATGGTTGGCCCCTATGAAAACATTCAGTACTTC. It translates to CASSQEWDSGMVGPYENIQYF.

J is TRBJ1-5 and V is TRBV30, with unresolved D. Trimming took off 2 bases at V and 0 bases at J, with 5 bases between the two ends. The length of the CDR3 is 13 residues. The V gene's germline CDR1 is GTSNPN and CDR2 SVGIG (reference sequence). The CDR3 is CAWSLVSNQPQHF. As DNA, the CDR3 is TGTGCCTGGAGTCTTGTTAGCAATCAGCCCCAGCATTTT.

This clone occurred once. V and J are TRBV11-1 and TRBJ1-2, with TRBD1 as a possible D gene (5 bases). Per germline, CDR1 SGHAT and CDR2 FQDESV (reference sequence). This CDR3 has 16 amino acids. V lost 2 bases and J lost 5, with 18 bases in between. Here the CDR3 DNA reads TGTGCCAGCAGCTTATCGGACACGACGCCCTTTTATGGCTACACCTTC. Translating gives CASSLSDTTPFYGYTF.

As concerns this clone: Other DNA sequences from this sample encode an identical CDR3 as well. The rearrangement links TRBV30 to TRBJ1-1; D gene uncertain. The germline V and J ends were trimmed by 0 bases and 1 base, with 6 bases remaining between them. This CDR3 is built from 13 residues. The germline gives CDR1 GTSNPN, CDR2 SVGIG (reference sequence). This chain's CDR3 is CAWSVRANTEAFF. Here the CDR3 DNA reads TGTGCCTGGAGTGTACGGGCGAACACTGAAGCTTTCTTT.

The CDR3 is CASSRRWTSVNEQFF. The CDR3 DNA is TGTGCCAGCAGCCGCCGGTGGACTAGCGTTAATGAGCAGTTCTTC. The chain couples TRBV5-4 to TRBJ2-1; 9 bases match TRBD2. The CDR3 runs 15 residues. The ends lost 4 bases at V and 7 bases at J; junction bases unmatched: 9. Looked up from germline, CDR1 is SGHNT and CDR2 is YYREEE (reference sequence).

The chain joins TRBV5-6 to TRBJ1-2; 8 nucleotides align to TRBD1. V dropped 4 bases and J dropped 7; count of bases not matched to a gene: 9. The CDR3 contains 14 residues. Per germline, CDR1 SGHDT and CDR2 YYEEEE. CDR3 coding DNA: TGTGCCAGCAGCAAGACAGGGGAACGAAGTGGCTACACCTTC. Protein product: CASSKTGERSGYTF.

V gene TRBV19 combines with J gene TRBJ1-1, with 7 bases lining up with TRBD1. The CDR3 runs to 14 residues. Germline CDR1 LNHDA, CDR2 SQIVND (reference sequence). Unmatched junction bases numbered 8, after V lost 6 bases and J lost 4 bases. The CDR3 DNA follows: TGTGCCAGTAGCCGACAGGGATGGTCCACTGAAGCTTTCTTT. Residues: CASSRQGWSTEAFF.

The chain uses TRBV20-1 and TRBJ1-2; unclear D gene. The CDR3 consists of 11 residues. Per germline, CDR1 DFQATT and CDR2 SNEGSKA (reference sequence). V was cut by 3 bases and J by 3 bases, with 5 bases left in between. The CDR3 DNA reads TGCAGTGCTAGTCAGGACTATGGCTACACCTTC. Its translation is CSASQDYGYTF.

This chain connects TRBV5-1 to TRBJ1-2; 8 nucleotides line up with TRBD1. Per the germline V gene, CDR1 is SGHRS and CDR2 is YFSETQ. Germline trimming cut 7 bases from V and 3 bases from J; bases unmatched to any gene: 8. The CDR3 sequence is 14 residues long. For the CDR3, the DNA is TGCGCCAGCGCCCTTTTGGGACAGGACTATGGCTACACCTTC. It yields the protein CASALLGQDYGYTF. The variable domain in full, completed from reference TRBV5-1 and TRBJ1-2, reads KAGVTQTPRYLIKTRGQQVTLSCSPISGHRSVSWYQQTPGQGLQFLFEYFSETQRNKGNFPGRFSGRQFSNSRSEMNVSTLELGDSALYLCASALLGQDYGYTFGSGTRLTVV.

This CDR3 is CASGTGAEQFF. The CDR3 region has the DNA TGTGCCAGCGGCACGGGAGCTGAGCAGTTCTTC. V and J are TRBV7-3 and TRBJ2-1; D may be TRBD2 (6 bases). Trimming took off 8 bases at V and 9 bases at J, with 11 bases between the two ends. Germline V gives CDR1 SGHTA, CDR2 FQGTGA. The CDR3 has 11 residues.